This T cell receptor beta chain came from a study of blood T cells in healthy people across ages. Primers used in a second PCR of roughly 6 to 11 cycles were a sample-barcoded 5' primer and a J-beta primer mix. TCRdb fed the 5' RACE reads into MiXCR, producing one record per CDR3 protein. In the table there are approximately 670,000 distinct CDR3 sequences, over 40% of which are singletons. Comment on this clonotype: Just one base apart from a much larger clone, this may be a read error.

The origin of this receptor is a man older than 75 in good health. The sequenced material came from blood.

CDR3 sequence (DNA): TGTGCCAACAGTCCCGGGACGGCCGTCTACGAGCAGTACTTC. Protein sequence: CANSPGTAVYEQYF. This chain joins TRBV12-3 or TRBV12-4 and TRBJ2-7; D may be TRBD1 or TRBD2 (5 bases each). The CDR3 length is 14 residues.